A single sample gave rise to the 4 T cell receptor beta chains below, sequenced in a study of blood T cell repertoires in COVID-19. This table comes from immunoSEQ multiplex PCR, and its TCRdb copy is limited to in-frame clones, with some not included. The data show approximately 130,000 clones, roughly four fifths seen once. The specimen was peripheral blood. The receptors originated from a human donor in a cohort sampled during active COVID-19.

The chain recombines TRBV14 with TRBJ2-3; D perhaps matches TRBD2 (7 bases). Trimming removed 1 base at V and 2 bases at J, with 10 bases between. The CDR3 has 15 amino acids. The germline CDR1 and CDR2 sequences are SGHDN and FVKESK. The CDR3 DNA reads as TGTGCCAGCAGCCAAGGCGGGGGCCACACAGATACGCAGTATTTT. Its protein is CASSQGGGHTDTQYF.

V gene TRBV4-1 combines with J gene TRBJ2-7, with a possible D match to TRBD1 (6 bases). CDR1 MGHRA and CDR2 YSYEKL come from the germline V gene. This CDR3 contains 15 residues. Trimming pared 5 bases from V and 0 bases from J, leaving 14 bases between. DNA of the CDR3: TGCGCCAGCAGCGACAGGACCGCAGGCTCCTACGAGCAGTACTTC. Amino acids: CASSDRTAGSYEQYF.

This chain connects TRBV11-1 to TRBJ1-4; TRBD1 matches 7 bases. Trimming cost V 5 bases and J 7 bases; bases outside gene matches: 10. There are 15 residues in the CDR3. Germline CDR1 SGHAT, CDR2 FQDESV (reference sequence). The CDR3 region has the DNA TGTGCCAGCAGCCCGGGGGACGGGACAGTTGAAAAACTGTTTTTT. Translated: CASSPGDGTVEKLFF.

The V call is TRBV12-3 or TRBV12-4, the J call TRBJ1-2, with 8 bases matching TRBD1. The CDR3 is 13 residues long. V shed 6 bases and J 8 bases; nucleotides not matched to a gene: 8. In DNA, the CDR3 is TGTGCCAGCAGGGAACAGGGGGGGGGAGGCTACACCTTC. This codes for CASREQGGGGYTF.